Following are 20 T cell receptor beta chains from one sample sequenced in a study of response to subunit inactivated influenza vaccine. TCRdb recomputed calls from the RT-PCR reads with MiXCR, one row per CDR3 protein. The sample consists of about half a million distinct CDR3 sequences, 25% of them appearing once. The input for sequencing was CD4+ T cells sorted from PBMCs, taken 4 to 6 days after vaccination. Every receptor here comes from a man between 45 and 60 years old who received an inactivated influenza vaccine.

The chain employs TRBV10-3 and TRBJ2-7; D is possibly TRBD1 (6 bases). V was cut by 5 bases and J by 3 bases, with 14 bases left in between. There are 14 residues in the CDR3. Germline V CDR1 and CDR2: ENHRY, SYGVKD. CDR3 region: CAISPGTRGYEQYF. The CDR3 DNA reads TGTGCCATCAGTCCCGGGACAAGAGGCTACGAGCAGTACTTC.

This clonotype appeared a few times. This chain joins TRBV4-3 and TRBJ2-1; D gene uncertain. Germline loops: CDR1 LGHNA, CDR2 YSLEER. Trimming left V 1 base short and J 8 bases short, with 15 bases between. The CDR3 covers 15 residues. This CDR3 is CASSQGFISSDEQFF. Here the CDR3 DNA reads TGCGCCAGCAGCCAAGGCTTCATAAGCTCCGATGAGCAGTTCTTC.

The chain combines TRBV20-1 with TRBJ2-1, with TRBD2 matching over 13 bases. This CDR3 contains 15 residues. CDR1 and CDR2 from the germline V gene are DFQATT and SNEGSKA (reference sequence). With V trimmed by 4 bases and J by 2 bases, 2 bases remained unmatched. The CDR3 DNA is TGCAGTGCTACAACTAGCGGGAGGGCCTACAATGAGCAGTTCTTC. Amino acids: CSATTSGRAYNEQFF.

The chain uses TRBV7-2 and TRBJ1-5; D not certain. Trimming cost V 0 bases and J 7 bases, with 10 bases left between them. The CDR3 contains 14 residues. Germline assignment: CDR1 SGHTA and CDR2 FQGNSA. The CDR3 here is CASSLALGYQPQHF. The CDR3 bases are TGTGCCAGCAGCTTAGCGTTAGGGTACCAGCCCCAGCATTTT. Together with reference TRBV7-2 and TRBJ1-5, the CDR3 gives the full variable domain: GAGVSQSPSNKVTEKGKDVELRCDPISGHTALYWYRQSLGQGLEFLIYFQGNSAPDKSGLPSDRFSAERTGGSVSTLTIQRTQQEDSAVYLCASSLALGYQPQHFGDGTRLSIL.

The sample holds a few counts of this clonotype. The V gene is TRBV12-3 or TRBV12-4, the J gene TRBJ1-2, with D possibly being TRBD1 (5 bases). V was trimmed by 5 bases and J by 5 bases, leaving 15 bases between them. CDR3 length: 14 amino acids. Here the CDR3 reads CASSQGSRRYGYTF. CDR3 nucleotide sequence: TGTGCCAGCAGTCAGGGTTCCCGTAGGTATGGCTACACCTTC.

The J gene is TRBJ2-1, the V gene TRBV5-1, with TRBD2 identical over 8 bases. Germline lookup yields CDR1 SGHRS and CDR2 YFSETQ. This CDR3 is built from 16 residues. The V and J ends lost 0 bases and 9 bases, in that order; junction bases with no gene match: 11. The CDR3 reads CASSLVQIAGRSEQFF. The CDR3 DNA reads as TGCGCCAGCAGCTTGGTCCAGATAGCGGGGAGAAGTGAGCAGTTCTTC.

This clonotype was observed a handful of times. The CDR3 DNA reads as TGTGCCAGCAGCTTAGGTTTTCGGGCCTACGAGCAGTACTTC. Translation: CASSLGFRAYEQYF. V usage is TRBV7-2 and J usage is TRBJ2-7; D gene unclear. This CDR3 is 14 amino acids long. V was trimmed by 1 base and J by 2 bases, leaving 9 bases between them. Germline CDR1 and CDR2: SGHTA and FQGNSA.

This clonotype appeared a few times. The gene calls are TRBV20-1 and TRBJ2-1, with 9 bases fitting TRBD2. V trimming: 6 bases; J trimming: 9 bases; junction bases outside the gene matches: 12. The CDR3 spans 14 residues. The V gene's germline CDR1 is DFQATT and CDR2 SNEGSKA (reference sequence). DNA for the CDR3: TGCAGTGCGCCCTTTAGCGGGAGTACGCTTGAGCAGTTCTTC. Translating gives CSAPFSGSTLEQFF.

CDR3 sequence (DNA): TGCAGTGCTAGAGATCTGAGGACTAGCTACGAGCAGTACTTC. It specifies CSARDLRTSYEQYF. V usage is TRBV20-1 and J usage is TRBJ2-7; TRBD2 agrees at 7 bases. Germline CDR1 DFQATT, CDR2 SNEGSKA (reference sequence). V dropped 0 bases and J dropped 3; count of bases not matched to a gene: 5. The CDR3 is 14 amino acids.

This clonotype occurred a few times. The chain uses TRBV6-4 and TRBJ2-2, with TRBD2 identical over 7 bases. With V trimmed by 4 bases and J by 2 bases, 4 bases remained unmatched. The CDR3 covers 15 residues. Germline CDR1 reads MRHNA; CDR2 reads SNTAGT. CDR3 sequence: CASSVASGNTGELFF. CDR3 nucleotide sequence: TGTGCCAGCAGTGTGGCTAGCGGCAACACCGGGGAGCTGTTTTTT.

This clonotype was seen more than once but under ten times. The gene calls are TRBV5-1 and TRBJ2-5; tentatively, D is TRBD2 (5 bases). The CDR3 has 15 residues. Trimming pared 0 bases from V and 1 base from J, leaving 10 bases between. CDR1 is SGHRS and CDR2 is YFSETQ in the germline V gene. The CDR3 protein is CASSLAARGQETQYF. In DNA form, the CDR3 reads TGCGCCAGCAGCTTGGCCGCACGGGGCCAAGAGACCCAGTACTTC.

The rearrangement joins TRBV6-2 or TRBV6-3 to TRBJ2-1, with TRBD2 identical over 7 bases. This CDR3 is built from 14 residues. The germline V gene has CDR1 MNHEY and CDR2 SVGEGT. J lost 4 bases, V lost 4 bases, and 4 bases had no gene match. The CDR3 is CASSSAGDYNEQFF. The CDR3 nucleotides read TGTGCCAGCAGTTCGGCGGGGGATTACAATGAGCAGTTCTTC.

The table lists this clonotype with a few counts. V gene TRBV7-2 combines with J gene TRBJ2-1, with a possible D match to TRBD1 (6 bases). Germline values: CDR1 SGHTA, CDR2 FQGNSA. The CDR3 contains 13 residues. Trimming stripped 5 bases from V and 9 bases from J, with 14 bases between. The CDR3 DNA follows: TGTGCCAGCAGCGGTCGGACAGTCGTTGAGCAGTTCTTC. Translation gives CASSGRTVVEQFF.

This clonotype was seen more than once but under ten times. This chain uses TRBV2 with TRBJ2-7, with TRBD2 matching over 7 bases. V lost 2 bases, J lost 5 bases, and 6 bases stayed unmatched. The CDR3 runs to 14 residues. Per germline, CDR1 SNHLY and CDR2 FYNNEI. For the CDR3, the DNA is TGTGCCAGCAGTGAATCGTTCGGGGGGAACGAGCAGTACTTC. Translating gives CASSESFGGNEQYF.

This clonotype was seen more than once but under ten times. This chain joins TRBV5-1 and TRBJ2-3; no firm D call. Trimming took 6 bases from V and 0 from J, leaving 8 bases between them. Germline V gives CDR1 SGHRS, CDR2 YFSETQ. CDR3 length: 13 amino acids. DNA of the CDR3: TGCGCCAGCACGCATTCTAGCACAGATACGCAGTATTTT. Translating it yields CASTHSSTDTQYF.

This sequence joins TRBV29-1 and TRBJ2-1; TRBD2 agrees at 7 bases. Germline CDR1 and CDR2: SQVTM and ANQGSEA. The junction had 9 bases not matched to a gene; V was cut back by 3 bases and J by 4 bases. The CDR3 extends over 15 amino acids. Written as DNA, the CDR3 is TGCAGCGTTGAGTCGGGGAGGGTAAAATACAATGAGCAGTTCTTC. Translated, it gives CSVESGRVKYNEQFF.

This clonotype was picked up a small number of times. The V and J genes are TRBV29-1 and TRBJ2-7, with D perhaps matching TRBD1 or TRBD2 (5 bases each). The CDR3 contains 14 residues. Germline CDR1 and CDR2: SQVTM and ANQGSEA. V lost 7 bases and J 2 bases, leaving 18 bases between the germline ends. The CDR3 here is CSATPLGRTYEQYF. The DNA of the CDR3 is TGCAGCGCCACGCCCCTGGGACGGACCTACGAGCAGTACTTC.

The CDR3 loop reads CASSFGGSGSTDTQYF. The CDR3 region has the DNA TGTGCCAGCAGCTTCGGGGGTAGCGGGAGCACAGATACGCAGTATTTT. This rearrangement joins TRBV7-2 to TRBJ2-3, with 7 bases fitting TRBD2. The CDR3 totals 16 residues. The germline gives CDR1 SGHTA, CDR2 FQGNSA. Losses at the gene ends were 3 bases for V and 0 bases for J; bases not matched to a gene: 6. The whole variable domain, remainder taken from reference TRBV7-2 and TRBJ2-3, is GAGVSQSPSNKVTEKGKDVELRCDPISGHTALYWYRQSLGQGLEFLIYFQGNSAPDKSGLPSDRFSAERTGGSVSTLTIQRTQQEDSAVYLCASSFGGSGSTDTQYFGPGTRLTVL.

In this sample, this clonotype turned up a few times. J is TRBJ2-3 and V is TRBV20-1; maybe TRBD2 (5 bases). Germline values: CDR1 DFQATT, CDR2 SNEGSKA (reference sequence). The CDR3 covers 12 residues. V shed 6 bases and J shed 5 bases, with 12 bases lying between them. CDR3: CSAKGREDTQYF. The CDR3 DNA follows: TGCAGTGCGAAGGGCCGGGAAGATACGCAGTATTTT.

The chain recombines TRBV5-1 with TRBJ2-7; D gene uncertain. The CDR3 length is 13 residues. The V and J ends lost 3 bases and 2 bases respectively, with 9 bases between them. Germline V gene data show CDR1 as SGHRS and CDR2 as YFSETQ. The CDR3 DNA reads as TGCGCCAGCAGCTCGGGTAACCCCTACGAGCAGTACTTC. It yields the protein CASSSGNPYEQYF.